What follows describes a single T cell receptor beta chain. Trimming took 1 base from V and 0 from J, leaving 13 bases between them. Germline loops: CDR1 SGHRS, CDR2 YFSETQ. This CDR3 region has 16 residues. This entry comes from a study of blood T cell repertoires in COVID-19. About the study: Spain, Italy and the United States supplied samples that represented acute and convalescent COVID-19. PBMCs, B-cell-depleted T cells, or T cells were the source of the cDNA or gDNA that made up the material.

How the authors handled the data: Scientists estimated how many nucleated cells there were by amplifying reference gene primers. Only in-frame clones appear in the TCRdb table, and some are missing; sequencing was by immunoSEQ multiplex PCR. The V and J calls and clone size are taken from that table; D and trimming were inferred from the DNA. The data show approximately 300,000 clones, 90% seen once. Followed longitudinally, the Seattle patients had been enrolled during active infection. The sequence was obtained from a woman in her 40s with COVID-19, enrolled during active disease. Sequenced material: peripheral blood. J is TRBJ1-1 and V is TRBV5-1; unclear D gene. CDR3 sequence reads: CASSLPRGGLNTEAFF. In nucleotides, the CDR3 is TGCGCCAGCAGCTTGCCGCGGGGTGGGTTGAACACTGAAGCTTTCTTT.